This entry lists 27 T cell receptor beta chains sequenced from one sample in a study of blood T cell repertoires in COVID-19. Repertoires were generated with immunoSEQ multiplex PCR, while TCRdb's copy carries only in-frame clones and drops some. The table lists about 360,000 clones, around 88% of them singletons. The sample was peripheral blood. The receptors were sampled from a woman aged 60 to 75 with COVID-19, enrolled during active disease.

In DNA form, the CDR3 reads TGTGCCAGCAGTTACTCCGGGACAGGGGAATCTGAAGCTTTCTTT. It is translated as CASSYSGTGESEAFF. The gene calls are TRBV6-6 and TRBJ1-1; TRBD1 aligns across 10 bases. The trim removed 0 bases at V and 6 bases at J, leaving 4 bases unmatched. The CDR3 has 15 residues. Germline CDR1 and CDR2: MNHNY and SVGAGI (reference sequence).

This clone has only one observation. The chain combines TRBV12-3 or TRBV12-4 with TRBJ2-7; D call uncertain. The V and J ends lost 7 bases and 3 bases respectively, with 13 bases between them. This CDR3 has 13 amino acids. CDR3 protein: CASKQTSDYEQYF. The CDR3 DNA reads TGTGCCAGCAAACAGACCTCGGACTACGAGCAGTACTTC.

The chain employs TRBV10-1 and TRBJ2-7; TRBD1 matches 9 bases. The CDR3 consists of 14 residues. Germline lookup yields CDR1 WNHNN and CDR2 SYGVQD (reference sequence). The trim removed 3 bases at V and 7 bases at J, leaving 7 bases unmatched. Written as DNA, the CDR3 is TGCGCCAGCAGTGAACAGGGGGCGCCCCGGGAGCAGTACTTC. Protein product: CASSEQGAPREQYF.

The V gene is TRBV5-1, the J gene TRBJ1-4; weak D call: TRBD1 (6 bases). The CDR3 is 15 amino acids. The germline V gene encodes CDR1 SGHRS and CDR2 YFSETQ. Trimming pared 1 base from V and 5 bases from J, leaving 12 bases between. The CDR3 nucleotides are TGCGCCAGCAGCTTGAGAGGGGGAACAAATGAAAAACTGTTTTTT. As protein: CASSLRGGTNEKLFF.

Here the CDR3 DNA reads TGCGCCAGCAGCCCTAACAGGGTCAAACTGTTTTTT. Protein sequence: CASSPNRVKLFF. This sequence joins TRBV5-1 and TRBJ1-4, with TRBD1 as a possible D gene (6 bases). Germline-derived CDR1 and CDR2 are SGHRS and YFSETQ. V dropped 4 bases and J dropped 11 bases, with 12 bases sitting between them. CDR3 length: 12 amino acids.

In nucleotides, the CDR3 is TGTGCCAGCAGTTCCAGGACAGGGGTATCCGGGGAGCTGTTTTTT. It translates to CASSSRTGVSGELFF. The J gene is TRBJ2-2, the V gene TRBV5-5, with TRBD1 matching over 9 bases. The CDR3 contains 15 residues. Trimming at V came to 5 bases and at J to 6 bases, leaving 8 bases not matched to a gene. In germline, CDR1 is SGHKS, CDR2 YYEKEE (reference sequence).

This sequence joins TRBV27 and TRBJ2-5, with 11 bases lining up with TRBD2. Losses at the gene ends were 8 bases for V and 5 bases for J; bases not matched to a gene: 19. The germline V gene encodes CDR1 MNHEY and CDR2 SMNVEV (reference sequence). This CDR3 contains 18 residues. The CDR3 bases are TGTGCCAGCTCGCGTAGCGGGGGGGCTCCCCTATGGCGGGAGACCCAGTACTTC. Its translation: CASSRSGGAPLWRETQYF.

This chain links TRBV7-3 with TRBJ1-1; TRBD1 matches at 10 bases. The CDR3 covers 19 residues. The germline V gene encodes CDR1 SGHTA and CDR2 FQGTGA. V gave up 4 bases and J gave up 6 bases; unmatched junction bases: 20. The CDR3 DNA sequence: TGTGCCAGCAGCTCACCCCCAGGGACAGGGGATGTGAGTAGCGCTGAAGCTTTCTTT. It translates to CASSSPPGTGDVSSAEAFF.

The chain couples TRBV19 to TRBJ2-1; 10 positions match TRBD2. Looked up from germline, CDR1 is LNHDA and CDR2 is SQIVND (reference sequence). J was trimmed by 0 bases and V by 5 bases; bases with no gene match: 13. CDR3 size: 19 residues. The CDR3 bases are TGTGCCAGTAGTGTAATAGCGGGGGGACCTTTTTACTCCTACAATGAGCAGTTCTTC. Translating it yields CASSVIAGGPFYSYNEQFF.

The CDR3 sequence is CASSLLDSEKLFF. The CDR3 DNA is TGTGCCAGCAGCTTGCTGGACAGCGAAAAACTGTTTTTT. The V call is TRBV5-5, the J call TRBJ1-4; TRBD1 is a possible D gene (6 bases). Germline CDR1 and CDR2: SGHKS and YYEKEE (reference sequence). This CDR3 region has 13 residues. V was clipped by 1 base and J by 8 bases, with 9 bases between them.

V and J are TRBV12-5 and TRBJ2-3; D call uncertain. The germline V gene has CDR1 LGHNT and CDR2 FRNRAP. CDR3 length: 13 amino acids. The germline V and J ends were trimmed by 1 base and 8 bases, with 10 bases remaining between them. The CDR3 DNA follows: TGTGCTAGTGGTTTGGGGCCCCCGATTACGCAGTATTTT. Translating it yields CASGLGPPITQYF.

The chain uses TRBV19 and TRBJ1-2; TRBD1 matches 9 bases. Germline CDR1 LNHDA, CDR2 SQIVND (reference sequence). This CDR3 is built from 14 residues. With V trimmed by 7 bases and J by 3 bases, 6 bases remained unmatched. The CDR3 DNA reads TGTGCCAGTACCATAACAGGGGGCGACTATGGCTACACCTTC. This codes for CASTITGGDYGYTF.

The chain uses TRBV10-3 and TRBJ1-4, with D perhaps matching TRBD1 (5 bases). This CDR3 spans 15 amino acids. Trimming removed 9 bases from V and 0 bases from J, with 14 bases in between. Germline CDR1 reads ENHRY; CDR2 reads SYGVKD. This CDR3 reads CAIAGTPATNEKLFF. In nucleotides, the CDR3 is TGTGCCATAGCGGGGACCCCAGCAACTAATGAAAAACTGTTTTTT.

Concerning this clone: The same CDR3 can be traced to other DNA sequences in this sample. DNA of the CDR3: TGTGCCAGCTCAACAGGGAACACCGGGGAGCTGTTTTTT. Translation gives CASSTGNTGELFF. The chain carries TRBV18 and TRBJ2-2, with D possibly TRBD1 on 5 matching bases. Germline-derived CDR1 and CDR2 are KGHSH and LQKENI. V lost 5 bases to trimming and J lost 1 base, with 5 bases between them. This CDR3 contains 13 residues. The complete variable domain, with remaining parts taken from reference TRBV18 and TRBJ2-2, reads NAGVMQNPRHLVRRRGQEARLRCSPMKGHSHVYWYRQLPEEGLKFMVYLQKENIIDESGMPKERFSAEFPKEGPSILRIQQVVRGDSAAYFCASSTGNTGELFFGEGSRLTVL.

The V call is TRBV3-1 (or the pseudogene TRBV3-2), the J call TRBJ1-6; 7 nucleotides agree with TRBD1. With 0 bases clipped from V and 4 bases from J, the junction kept 6 bases outside the gene matches. Germline CDR1 is LGHDT and CDR2 is YNNKEL (reference sequence). CDR3 size: 17 residues. This chain's CDR3 is CASSQEGQALYNSPLHF. CDR3 nucleotides: TGTGCCAGCAGCCAAGAAGGACAGGCTCTTTATAATTCACCCCTCCACTTT.

CDR3 loop: CASSATSGVRYEQFF. In DNA form, the CDR3 reads TGTGCCAGCAGCGCGACTAGCGGGGTTCGGTATGAGCAGTTCTTC. V usage is TRBV2 and J usage is TRBJ2-1; the match to TRBD2 covers 11 bases. The J segment lost 8 bases and the V segment lost 6 bases, leaving 9 bases of the junction unmatched. The germline V gene encodes CDR1 SNHLY and CDR2 FYNNEI. The length of the CDR3 is 15 residues.

This chain joins TRBV19 and TRBJ2-3; 9 nucleotides agree with TRBD1. The germline CDR1 and CDR2 sequences are LNHDA and SQIVND (reference sequence). With 5 bases clipped from V and 6 bases from J, the junction kept 6 bases outside the gene matches. This CDR3 has 14 amino acids. Written as DNA, the CDR3 is TGTGCCAGTAGTTTAGGACAGGGGCCCGATACGCAGTATTTT. Amino acid sequence: CASSLGQGPDTQYF.

V usage is TRBV12-5 and J usage is TRBJ2-5; 7 bases agree with TRBD2. Trimming cost V 7 bases and J 4 bases; bases outside gene matches: 12. CDR1 is LGHNT and CDR2 is FRNRAP in the germline V gene. CDR3 length: 15 residues. CDR3 loop: CASATNRGGGETQYF. For the CDR3, the DNA is TGTGCTAGTGCTACCAATCGGGGCGGGGGAGAGACCCAGTACTTC.

The chain carries TRBV5-4 and TRBJ1-1; 7 positions match TRBD1. The CDR3 is 13 amino acids. From germline, CDR1 is SGHNT and CDR2 YYREEE (reference sequence). J was trimmed by 4 bases and V by 4 bases; bases with no gene match: 4. The CDR3 bases are TGTGCCAGCAGCGGACAGGATCCCACTGAAGCTTTCTTT. Residues: CASSGQDPTEAFF.

This clone has just one count. This chain links TRBV10-2 with TRBJ1-3, with D unclear. CDR3 length equals 14 residues. Trimming took off 2 bases at V and 3 bases at J, with 8 bases between the two ends. Looked up from germline, CDR1 is WSHSY and CDR2 is SAAADI. The CDR3 nucleotides read TGCGCCAGCAGTGAGACCCAGGTTGGAAACACCATATATTTT. It yields the protein CASSETQVGNTIYF.

The chain is built from TRBV7-3 and TRBJ2-5, with D possibly matching TRBD2 (5 bases). Germline assignment: CDR1 SGHTA and CDR2 FQGTGA. Trimming cost V 3 bases and J 4 bases, with 9 bases left between them. The CDR3 is 13 amino acids. CDR3 coding DNA: TGTGCCAGCAGCTTTGCCGGGGTAGAGACCCAGTACTTC. It encodes CASSFAGVETQYF.

The DNA for the CDR3 is TGTGCCAGCAGCTTGGGAGCAGGAGAATCCTACGAGCAGTACTTC. Protein product: CASSLGAGESYEQYF. J is TRBJ2-7 and V is TRBV7-3; D perhaps matches TRBD2 (5 bases). The CDR3 loop spans 15 amino acids. The V gene's germline CDR1 is SGHTA and CDR2 FQGTGA. V shed 3 bases and J shed 1 base, with 13 bases lying between them. The whole variable domain, filled in from reference TRBV7-3 and TRBJ2-7, reads GAGVSQTPSNKVTEKGKYVELRCDPISGHTALYWYRQSLGQGPEFLIYFQGTGAADDSGLPNDRFFAVRPEGSVSTLKIQRTERGDSAVYLCASSLGAGESYEQYFGPGTRLTVT.

A single count supports this clone. The gene calls are TRBV5-5 and TRBJ1-3; D is unresolved. The germline V gene encodes CDR1 SGHKS and CDR2 YYEKEE (reference sequence). V was shortened by 0 bases and J by 0 bases, with 10 bases between the two germline ends. CDR3 length: 16 residues. DNA for the CDR3: TGTGCCAGCAGCTTGGAAGTCGGTCTCTCTGGAAACACCATATATTTT. Protein: CASSLEVGLSGNTIYF.

This clone appeared once. The chain employs TRBV27 and TRBJ2-1; D might be TRBD1 (6 bases). The CDR3 covers 14 residues. The ends were cut back, 5 bases at V and 6 bases at J, with 14 bases in the middle. Looked up from germline, CDR1 is MNHEY and CDR2 is SMNVEV (reference sequence). DNA for the CDR3: TGTGCCAGCAGTGCGGCAGGGGTCGGCAATGAGCAGTTCTTC. This codes for CASSAAGVGNEQFF.

The gene calls are TRBV10-3 and TRBJ2-3, with D possibly matching TRBD2 (6 bases). The V gene's germline CDR1 is ENHRY and CDR2 SYGVKD. V gave up 10 bases and J gave up 2 bases, with 13 bases separating them. The CDR3 has 13 amino acids. The CDR3 region is CATETRITDTQYF. The DNA for the CDR3 is TGTGCCACCGAGACTAGGATCACAGATACGCAGTATTTT.

The rearrangement joins TRBV3-1 (or the pseudogene TRBV3-2) to TRBJ1-4; 7 bases fit TRBD1. CDR3 length equals 14 residues. After removal of 4 bases from V and 8 bases from J, the junction contained 7 bases not matched to a gene. The germline gives CDR1 LGHDT, CDR2 YNNKEL (reference sequence). CDR3 region: CASSPTGQWEKLFF. In nucleotides, the CDR3 is TGTGCCAGCAGCCCAACGGGACAGTGGGAAAAACTGTTTTTT.

This clone was seen only a few times. This sequence joins TRBV3-1 (or the pseudogene TRBV3-2) and TRBJ2-5, with 8 bases aligning to TRBD2. Looked up from germline, CDR1 is LGHDT and CDR2 is YNNKEL (reference sequence). The CDR3 spans 16 residues. V lost 0 bases, J lost 0 bases, and 3 bases stayed unmatched. The CDR3 sequence: CASSQETRGDQETQYF. Written as DNA, the CDR3 is TGTGCCAGCAGCCAAGAAACGCGGGGGGACCAAGAGACCCAGTACTTC.